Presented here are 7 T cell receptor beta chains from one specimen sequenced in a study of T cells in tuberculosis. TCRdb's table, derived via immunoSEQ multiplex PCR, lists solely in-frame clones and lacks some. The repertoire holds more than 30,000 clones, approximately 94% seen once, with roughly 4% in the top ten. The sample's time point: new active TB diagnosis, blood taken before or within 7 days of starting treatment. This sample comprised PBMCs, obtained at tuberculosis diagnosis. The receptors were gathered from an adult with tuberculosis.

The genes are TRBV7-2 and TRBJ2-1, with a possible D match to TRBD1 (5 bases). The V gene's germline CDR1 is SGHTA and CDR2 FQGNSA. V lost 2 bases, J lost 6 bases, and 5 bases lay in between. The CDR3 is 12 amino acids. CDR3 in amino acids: CASSLQGNEQFF. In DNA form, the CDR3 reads TGTGCCAGCAGCTTACAGGGCAATGAGCAGTTCTTC.

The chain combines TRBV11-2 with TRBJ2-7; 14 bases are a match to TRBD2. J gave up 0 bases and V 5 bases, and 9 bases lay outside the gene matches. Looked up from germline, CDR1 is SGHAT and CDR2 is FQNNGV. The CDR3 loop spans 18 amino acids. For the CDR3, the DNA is TGTGCCAGCAGCCCGTGGACTAGCGGGGGGCCCAGCTCCTACGAGCAGTACTTC. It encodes CASSPWTSGGPSSYEQYF.

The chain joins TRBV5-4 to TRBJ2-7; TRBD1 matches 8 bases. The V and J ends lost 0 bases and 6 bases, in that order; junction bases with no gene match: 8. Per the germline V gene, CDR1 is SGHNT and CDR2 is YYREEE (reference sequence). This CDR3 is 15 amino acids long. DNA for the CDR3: TGTGCCAGCAGCTTGGGACAGGGGTTTGGGAGCGAGCAGTACTTC. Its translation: CASSLGQGFGSEQYF.

The CDR3 DNA reads as TGTGCCAGCCAGAGTCAGGGGGTTTACGGGGAGCTGTTTTTT. Amino acid sequence: CASQSQGVYGELFF. This chain connects TRBV19 to TRBJ2-2, with TRBD1 matching over 7 bases. The germline V gene encodes CDR1 LNHDA and CDR2 SQIVND (reference sequence). J was trimmed by 7 bases and V by 9 bases; bases with no gene match: 11. The CDR3 extends over 14 amino acids.

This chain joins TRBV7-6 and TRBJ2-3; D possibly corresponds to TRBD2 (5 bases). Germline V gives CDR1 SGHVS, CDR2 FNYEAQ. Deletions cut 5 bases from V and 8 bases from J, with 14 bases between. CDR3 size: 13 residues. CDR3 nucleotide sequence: TGTGCCAGCAGCGCAAATAGTGAGGGTACGCAGTATTTT. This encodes CASSANSEGTQYF.

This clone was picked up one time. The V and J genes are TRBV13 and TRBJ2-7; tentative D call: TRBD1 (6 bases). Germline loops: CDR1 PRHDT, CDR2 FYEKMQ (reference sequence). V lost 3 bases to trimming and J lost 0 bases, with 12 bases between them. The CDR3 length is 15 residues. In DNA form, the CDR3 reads TGTGCCAGCAGCTTGAGGGGACACTTCTCCTACGAGCAGTACTTC. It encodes CASSLRGHFSYEQYF.

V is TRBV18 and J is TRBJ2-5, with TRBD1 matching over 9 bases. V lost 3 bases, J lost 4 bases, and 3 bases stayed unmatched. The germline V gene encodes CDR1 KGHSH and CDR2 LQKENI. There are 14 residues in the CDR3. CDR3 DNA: TGTGCCAGCTCACCCACAGGGGGCCGAGAGACCCAGTACTTC. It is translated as CASSPTGGRETQYF.